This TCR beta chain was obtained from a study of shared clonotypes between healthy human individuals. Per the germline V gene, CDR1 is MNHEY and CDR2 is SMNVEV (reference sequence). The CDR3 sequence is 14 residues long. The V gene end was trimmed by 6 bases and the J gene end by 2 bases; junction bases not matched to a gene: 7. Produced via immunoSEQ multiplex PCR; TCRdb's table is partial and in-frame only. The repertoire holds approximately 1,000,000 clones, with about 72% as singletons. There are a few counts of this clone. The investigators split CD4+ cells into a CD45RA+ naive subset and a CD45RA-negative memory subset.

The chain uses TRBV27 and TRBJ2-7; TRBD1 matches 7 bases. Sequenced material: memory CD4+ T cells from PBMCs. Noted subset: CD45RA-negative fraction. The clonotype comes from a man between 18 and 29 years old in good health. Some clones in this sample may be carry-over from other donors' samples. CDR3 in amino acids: CASRNHGQAYEQYF. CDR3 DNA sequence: TGTGCCAGCAGGAACCATGGACAGGCCTACGAGCAGTACTTC.